The following is a T cell receptor (beta chain) sequence with its context. What it binds is unknown. A much larger clone is a single base away; this may be a read error. The diagnostic basis comprised clinical symptoms, serum thyroxine and TRAb, thyroid ultrasound and orbital computed tomography. These data belong to a study of T cells in Graves' hyperthyroidism and ophthalmopathy. Whole-study results and caveats: Most thyroid clonotypes with frequency above 0.001 were detected in blood.

Germline lookup yields CDR1 SGHTA and CDR2 FQGNSA. The CDR3 has 16 residues. The trim removed 2 bases at V and 7 bases at J, leaving 13 bases unmatched. TCR beta CDR3 regions were amplified from RNA. When the TCR CDR3 underwent first-round RT-PCR, the HTBI primer set was used. TCRdb independently ran MiXCR on the multiplex PCR reads; one entry per CDR3 protein. The sample has around 700,000 distinct CDR3 sequences, 30% to 40% seen once; the top ten hold roughly 30%. Sequencing input: blood. The sequence derives from a middle-aged woman with Graves' hyperthyroidism. The chain recombines TRBV7-2 with TRBJ1-2; TRBD1 agrees at 7 bases. The CDR3 DNA sequence: TGTGCCAGCAGCTTAATGAAGCTCGACAGGGTGACTGGCTACACCTTC. It codes for CASSLMKLDRVTGYTF.